The clone carrying this T cell receptor (beta chain) was counted once. The antigen is unknown. This sample was included in a study of cytomegalovirus exposure and HLA in healthy donors. Study-wide findings and caveats: It was reported that the classifier diagnosed cytomegalovirus status with high specificity and sensitivity in both the original and validation cohorts. The study found most TCR sequences rare, yet found some public TCRs in many donors.

TCRdb keeps only in-frame clones here, not all; method: immunoSEQ multiplex PCR. The table has about 340,000 clones, roughly 90% seen once. Germline CDR1 reads SGHRS; CDR2 reads YFSETQ. This CDR3 contains 16 residues. V shed 4 bases, J shed 2 bases, and the junction held 10 bases outside the gene matches. The V gene is TRBV5-1, the J gene TRBJ2-3, with TRBD1 matching 7 bases. This sequence was found in a woman aged 18-29 years in good health and CMV-seronegative. The sample was PBMCs. Written as DNA, the CDR3 is TGCGCCAGCAGCCCCTACCGGGACAGATACACAGATACGCAGTATTTT. Translated: CASSPYRDRYTDTQYF.